The clone carrying this T cell receptor (beta chain) was recorded once. The antigen remains undetermined. This sample stems from a study of T cell responses to AZD1222 COVID-19 vaccine. Overall study results and limits: Possibly, clonal diversity was underestimated; donors were largely white British and included more females. Spike-specific TCR repertoires showed rising breadth and depth after two AZD1222 doses. After the peak T cell response, and only then, were repertoires sampled.

Germline V gives CDR1 PRHDT, CDR2 FYEKMQ (reference sequence). The trim removed 5 bases at V and 8 bases at J, leaving 7 bases unmatched. The CDR3 loop spans 15 amino acids. Clones were read by immunoSEQ multiplex PCR, and TCRdb kept only the in-frame ones, dropping some. The sample holds 130,000 or so clones; approximately 95% are singletons and the top ten take around 1%. Sequences were derived from peripheral blood, sampled on day 0 of MenACWY control vaccination. V is TRBV13 and J is TRBJ1-6, with 9 bases matching TRBD1. The sequence was obtained from an adult in good health. The CDR3 DNA is TGTGCCAGCAGCCGGACAGGGGTGGTCGATTCACCCCTCCACTTT. Its translation is CASSRTGVVDSPLHF. The variable domain in full, with the rest retrieved from reference TRBV13 and TRBJ1-6, is AAGVIQSPRHLIKEKRETATLKCYPIPRHDTVYWYQQGPGQDPQFLISFYEKMQSDKGSIPDRFSAQQFSDYHSELNMSSLELGDSALYFCASSRTGVVDSPLHFGNGTRLTVT.